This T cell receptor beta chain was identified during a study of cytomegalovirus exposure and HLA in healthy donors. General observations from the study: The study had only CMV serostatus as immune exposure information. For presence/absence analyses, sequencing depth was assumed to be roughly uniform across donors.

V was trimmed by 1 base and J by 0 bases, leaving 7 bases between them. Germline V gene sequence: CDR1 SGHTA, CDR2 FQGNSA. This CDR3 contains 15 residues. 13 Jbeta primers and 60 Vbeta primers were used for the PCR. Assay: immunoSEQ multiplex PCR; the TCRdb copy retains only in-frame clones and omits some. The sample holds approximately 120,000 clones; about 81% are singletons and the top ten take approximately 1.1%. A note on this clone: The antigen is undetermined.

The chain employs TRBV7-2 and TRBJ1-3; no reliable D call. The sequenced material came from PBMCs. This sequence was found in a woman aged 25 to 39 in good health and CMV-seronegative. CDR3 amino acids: CASSLVSVSGNTIYF. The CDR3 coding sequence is TGTGCCAGCAGCTTAGTTAGCGTCTCTGGAAACACCATATATTTT.